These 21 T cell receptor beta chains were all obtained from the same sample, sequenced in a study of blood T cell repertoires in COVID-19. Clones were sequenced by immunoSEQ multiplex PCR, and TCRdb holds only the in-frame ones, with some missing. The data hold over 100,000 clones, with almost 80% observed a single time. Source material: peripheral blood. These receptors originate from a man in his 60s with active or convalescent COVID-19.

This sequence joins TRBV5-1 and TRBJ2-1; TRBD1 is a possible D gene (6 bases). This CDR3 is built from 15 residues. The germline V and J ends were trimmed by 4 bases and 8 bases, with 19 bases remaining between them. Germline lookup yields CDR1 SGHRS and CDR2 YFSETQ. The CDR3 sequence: CASSHTGWTQDEQFF. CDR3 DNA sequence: TGCGCCAGCAGCCACACAGGGTGGACACAGGATGAGCAGTTCTTC. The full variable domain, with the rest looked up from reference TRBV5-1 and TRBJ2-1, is KAGVTQTPRYLIKTRGQQVTLSCSPISGHRSVSWYQQTPGQGLQFLFEYFSETQRNKGNFPGRFSGRQFSNSRSEMNVSTLELGDSALYLCASSHTGWTQDEQFFGPGTRLTVL.

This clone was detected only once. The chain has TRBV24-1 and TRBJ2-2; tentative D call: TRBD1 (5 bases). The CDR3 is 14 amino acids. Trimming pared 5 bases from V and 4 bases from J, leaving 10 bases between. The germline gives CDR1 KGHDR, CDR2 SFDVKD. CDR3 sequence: CATSGRVGTGELFF. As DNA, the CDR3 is TGTGCCACCAGTGGCAGGGTCGGCACCGGGGAGCTGTTTTTT.

The CDR3 spells CASRGQGLLNTEAFF. The CDR3 DNA reads TGTGCCAGTCGGGGACAGGGTCTCTTGAACACTGAAGCTTTCTTT. The chain recombines TRBV19 with TRBJ1-1, with 9 nucleotides matching TRBD1. In germline, CDR1 is LNHDA, CDR2 SQIVND (reference sequence). The CDR3 length is 15 residues. V lost 8 bases to trimming and J lost 0 bases; unmatched junction nucleotides: 7.

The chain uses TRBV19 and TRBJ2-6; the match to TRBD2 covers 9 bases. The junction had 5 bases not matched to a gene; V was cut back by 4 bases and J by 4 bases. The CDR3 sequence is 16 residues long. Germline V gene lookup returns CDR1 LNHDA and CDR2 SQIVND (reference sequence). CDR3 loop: CASSSGRASGANVLTF. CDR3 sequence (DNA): TGTGCCAGTAGTAGCGGGAGGGCCTCAGGGGCCAACGTCCTGACTTTC.

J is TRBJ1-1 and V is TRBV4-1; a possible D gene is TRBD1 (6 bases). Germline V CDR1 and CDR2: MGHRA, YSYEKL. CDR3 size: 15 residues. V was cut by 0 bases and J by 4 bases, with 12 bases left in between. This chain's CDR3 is CASSQDPGVGTEAFF. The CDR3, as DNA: TGCGCCAGCAGCCAAGACCCAGGGGTCGGCACTGAAGCTTTCTTT.

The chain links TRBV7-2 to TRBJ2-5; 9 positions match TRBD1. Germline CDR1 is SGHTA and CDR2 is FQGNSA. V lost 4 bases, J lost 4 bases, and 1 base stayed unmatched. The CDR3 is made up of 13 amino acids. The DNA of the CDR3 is TGTGCCAGCAGCTCGGACAGGGGAGAGACCCAGTACTTC. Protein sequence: CASSSDRGETQYF.

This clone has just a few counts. The CDR3 DNA reads as TGTGCCAGCAGAACGACAGGAGGGAACACTGAAGCTTTCTTT. It is translated as CASRTTGGNTEAFF. The rearrangement joins TRBV5-4 to TRBJ1-1, with a possible D match to TRBD1 (6 bases). Trimming took off 5 bases at V and 1 base at J, with 12 bases between the two ends. The CDR3 spans 14 residues. The germline gives CDR1 SGHNT, CDR2 YYREEE (reference sequence).

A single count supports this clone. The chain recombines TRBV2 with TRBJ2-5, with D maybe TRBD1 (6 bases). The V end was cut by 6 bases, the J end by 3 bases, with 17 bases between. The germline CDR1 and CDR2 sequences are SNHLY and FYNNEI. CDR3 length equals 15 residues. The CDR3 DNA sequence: TGTGCCAGCAGAGACAGGTTACTACGAGAAGAGACCCAGTACTTC. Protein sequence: CASRDRLLREETQYF.

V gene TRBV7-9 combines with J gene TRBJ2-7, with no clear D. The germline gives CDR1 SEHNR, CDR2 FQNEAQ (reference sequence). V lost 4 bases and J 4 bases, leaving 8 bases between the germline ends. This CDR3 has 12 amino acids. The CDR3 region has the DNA TGTGCCAGCAGCTCCTCCGAGTACGAGCAGTACGTC. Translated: CASSSSEYEQYV.

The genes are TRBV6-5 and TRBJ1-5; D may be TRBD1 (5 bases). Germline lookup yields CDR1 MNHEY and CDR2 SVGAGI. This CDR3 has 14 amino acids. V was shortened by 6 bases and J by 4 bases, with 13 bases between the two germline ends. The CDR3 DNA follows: TGTGCCAGCAGGCGACTGGGGGGAAATCAGCCCCAGCATTTT. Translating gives CASRRLGGNQPQHF.

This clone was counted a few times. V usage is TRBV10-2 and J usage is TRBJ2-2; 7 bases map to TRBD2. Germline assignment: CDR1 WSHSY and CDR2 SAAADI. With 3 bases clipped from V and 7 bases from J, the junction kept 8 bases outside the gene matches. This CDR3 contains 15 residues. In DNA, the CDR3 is TGCGCCAGCAGTGAAACGGGAGGAGGAATCGGGGAGCTGTTTTTT. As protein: CASSETGGGIGELFF.

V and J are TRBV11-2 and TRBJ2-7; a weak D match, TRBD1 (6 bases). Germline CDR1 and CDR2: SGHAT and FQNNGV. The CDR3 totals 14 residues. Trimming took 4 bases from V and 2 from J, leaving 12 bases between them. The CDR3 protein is CASSSSQGPYEQYV. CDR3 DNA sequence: TGTGCCAGCAGCTCCTCCCAGGGGCCCTACGAGCAGTACGTC.

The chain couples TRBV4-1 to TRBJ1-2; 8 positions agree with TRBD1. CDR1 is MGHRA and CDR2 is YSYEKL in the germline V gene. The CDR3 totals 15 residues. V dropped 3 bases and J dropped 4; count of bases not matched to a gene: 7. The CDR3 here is CASSQGTGPVYGYTF. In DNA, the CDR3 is TGCGCCAGCAGCCAGGGGACAGGCCCAGTCTATGGCTACACCTTC.

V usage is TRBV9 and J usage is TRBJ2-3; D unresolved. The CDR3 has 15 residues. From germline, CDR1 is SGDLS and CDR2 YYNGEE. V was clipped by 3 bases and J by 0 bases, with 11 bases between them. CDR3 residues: CASSAEVLSTDTQYF. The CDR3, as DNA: TGTGCCAGCAGCGCTGAGGTGTTAAGCACAGATACGCAGTATTTT.

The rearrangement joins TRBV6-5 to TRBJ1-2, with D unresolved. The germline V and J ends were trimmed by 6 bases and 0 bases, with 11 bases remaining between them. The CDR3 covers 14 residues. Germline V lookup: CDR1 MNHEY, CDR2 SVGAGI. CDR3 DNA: TGTGCCAGCAGCTCTGGGAGAGCTAACTATGGCTACACCTTC. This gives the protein CASSSGRANYGYTF.

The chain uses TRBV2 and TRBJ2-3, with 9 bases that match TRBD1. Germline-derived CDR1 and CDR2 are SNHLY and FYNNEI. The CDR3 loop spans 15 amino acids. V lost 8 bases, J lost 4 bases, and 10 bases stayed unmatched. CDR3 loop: CASAPWDRVADTQYF. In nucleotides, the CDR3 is TGTGCCAGCGCCCCTTGGGACAGGGTCGCAGATACGCAGTATTTT.

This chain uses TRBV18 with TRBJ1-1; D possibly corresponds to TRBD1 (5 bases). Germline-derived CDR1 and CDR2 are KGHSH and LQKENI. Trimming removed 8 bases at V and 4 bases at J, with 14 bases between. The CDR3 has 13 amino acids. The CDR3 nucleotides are TGTGCCAGCGCAGACAGTTACGGCACTGAAGCTTTCTTT. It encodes CASADSYGTEAFF.

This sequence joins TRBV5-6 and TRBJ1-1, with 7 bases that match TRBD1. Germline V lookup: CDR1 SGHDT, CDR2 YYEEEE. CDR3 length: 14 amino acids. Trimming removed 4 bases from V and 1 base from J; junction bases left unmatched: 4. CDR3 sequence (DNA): TGTGCCAGCAGCACCACAGGGGCGAACACTGAAGCTTTCTTT. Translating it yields CASSTTGANTEAFF.

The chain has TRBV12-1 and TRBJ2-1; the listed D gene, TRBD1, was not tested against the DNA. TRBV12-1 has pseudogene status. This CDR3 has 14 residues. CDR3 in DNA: TGTGCCAGCAGCTCAGGCGACAGAGACAATGAGCAGTTCTTC. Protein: CASSSGDRDNEQFF.

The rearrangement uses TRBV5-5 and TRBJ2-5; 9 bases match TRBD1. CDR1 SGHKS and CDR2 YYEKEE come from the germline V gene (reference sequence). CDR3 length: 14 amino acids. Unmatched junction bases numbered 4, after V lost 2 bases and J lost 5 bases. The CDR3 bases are TGTGCCAGCAGCTTAAACAGGGGGCCGGAGACCCAGTACTTC. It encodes CASSLNRGPETQYF.

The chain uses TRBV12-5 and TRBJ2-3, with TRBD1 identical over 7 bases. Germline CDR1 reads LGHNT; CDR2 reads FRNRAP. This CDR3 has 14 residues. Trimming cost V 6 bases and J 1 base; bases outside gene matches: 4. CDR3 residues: CASGRGQGTDTQYF. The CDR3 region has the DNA TGTGCTAGTGGCCGCGGACAGGGCACAGATACGCAGTATTTT.